This T cell receptor beta chain was documented in a study of cytomegalovirus exposure and HLA in healthy donors (dated by TCRdb to 2015 to 2018). With respect to the entire study: According to an earlier analysis of a few hundred of the donors, some 170 million T cells yielded some 120 million unique TCR beta sequences and around 280 Gb of sequence data. An early release covering roughly 580 HLA-typed donors comprised approximately 300 gigabases of sequencing data and around 80 million unique TCR sequences. Of the approximately 400 genotyped donors, around 81% fell in the genetic ancestry cluster associated with self-reported Caucasian donors. The aim of the study was to test whether cataloging public T cell receptors could identify signatures of past pathogen exposure. Using immunosequencing, the study profiled T cell repertoires from some 670 subjects and related those repertoires to cytomegalovirus serostatus. A separate validation cohort of about 110 different subjects was used in addition to the roughly 670-subject first cohort. High-throughput TCR immunosequencing, statistical association of individual TCRs with disease status, and machine learning were combined to predict cytomegalovirus infection status. A later analysis re-examined previously published TCR beta repertoires from about 670 donors and added high-resolution HLA genotyping to investigate patterns of TCR occurrence. The later analysis used no new phenotypic data to find candidate immune exposures, relying instead on TCR beta sequences and their occurrence across donors. To decide whether each TCR beta V gene segment behaved as functional or pseudogenic, an earlier analysis of several hundred of the donors relied on high-throughput TCR beta sequencing. Alongside the repertoire data, information on donor age, sex, ethnicity and CMV serostatus was compiled. A later genetic analysis took genome-wide SNP genotypes for about 65% of the 666 donors and used that subset as a discovery cohort. Every repertoire in the discovery cohort had been generated on one and the same sequencing platform. Both class I and class II loci were covered by HLA typing, at four-digit resolution. The number of donors typed differed by locus, with 629-630 for A, B, C, DRB1 and DQB1, approximately 500 for DQA1, 600 to 610 for DPA1, and 400 to 490 for DPB1. A handful of DR-DQ haplotypes were handled as single units for association and clustering because linkage in the cohort was strong. Among a few hundred genotyped donors of the cohort, an average of roughly 240,000 unique TCR beta nucleotide sequences were sequenced per donor, around 20% of them non-productive.

From its cysteine to its phenylalanine, the CDR3 spans 14 amino acids. The DNA shown is the 42-base CDR3, in frame from base 1. In the germline V gene (reference sequence), CDR1 corresponds to SGHAT and CDR2 to FQDESV. V ends up 6 bases short and J 3 bases short, with an unmatched junction base count of 5. To prepare the library, the immunoSEQ multiplex PCR assay was applied. For the multiplex PCR, a mixture combining 60 forward primers for TCR Vbeta segments and 13 reverse primers for TCR Jbeta segments was used. The CDR3 region of rearranged TCR beta genes was amplified from genomic DNA by a multiplex PCR assay. On the Illumina HiSeq System, the amplified TCR beta libraries were sequenced as 87-base-pair reads. Regarding the original processing steps: A later analysis tallied 75 million to 85 million unique TCR beta chains across the approximately 670 repertoires, and about 10 million of those chains were shared by two or more donors. Raw reads were error-corrected and collapsed into unique sequences with a nearest-neighbor algorithm that merged closely related sequences to remove PCR and sequencing errors. To assign V, D and J gene segments, CDR3 sequences were aligned to IMGT reference sequences. For a sequence to be retained, at least a six-nucleotide match to both a V gene segment and a J gene segment was required. Rearrangements were classified as productive when the CDR3 lacked stop codons and remained in frame with V and J, and all other rearrangements were classified as non-productive. Following IMGT convention, CDR3 was defined as the stretch from the second conserved V-encoded cysteine to the conserved J-encoded phenylalanine. Sequences without an unambiguous match to a single V gene segment were excluded from the earlier analysis of 500 to 700 of the donors. An earlier analysis of several hundred of the donors called V segments functional above 56.7% productive rearrangements and segregating when the between-donor standard deviation exceeded 5%. To diagnose cytomegalovirus status from the catalog of TCR beta chain sequences, a statistical classification framework was built. In a later analysis, V and J genes were assigned by comparing TCR nucleotide sequences against IMGT/GENE-DB human TR gene sequences. A later analysis assigned CDR3 sequences and most-parsimonious VDJ recombination scenarios with the TCRdist pipeline. A later analysis defined each TCR beta chain by its CDR3 amino acid sequence plus V-gene family, and excluded reads lacking a unique V-gene family. As a way to deal with suspected cross-contamination and a sequencing artifact, a later analysis dropped 500 to 700 nucleotide sequences that were highly shared and had low generation probability. For each public chain, a later analysis derived a clonal expansion index from normalized ranks of inferred template counts within each repertoire. In a later analysis, generation probabilities were computed with a VDJ recombination model fitted to out-of-frame rearrangements, and the resulting probabilities were checked against IGoR. A later analysis scored TCR-TCR, TCR-HLA and TCR-CMV co-occurrence with hypergeometric tests, applying a repertoire-size bias correction to TCR pairs. False discovery rates were estimated in a later analysis by permuting HLA or CMV assignments 20 times. In a later analysis, co-occurring TCRs were grouped using DBSCAN, and TCRdist sequence similarity was added for clustering within HLA-allele-positive subsets. For co-occurrence clustering, repertoires with fewer than 30,000 or more than 120,000 public chains were excluded, along with a handful of repertoires with anomalous nucleotide sharing. In TCRdb, the immuneACCESS table is reduced to in-frame sequences with V and J assigned. These tables do not hold every clone; where another copy was compared, an unresolved V gene accounts for under half, and the others remain unexplained. D and trimming come from the DNA, and the V and J calls and clone size come from that table. The sample data list over 100,000 clones, and 55% to 75% of these were observed just once. Approximately 8.6% of the sample lies in the top ten.

A word on this clone: The specificity of this receptor is unknown. The input lacks base qualities; no much larger clone sits a single base away.

The cohort consisted of 650 to 850 healthy bone marrow donors. At the time of sampling, all cohort members were nominally healthy, though unrecorded immune exposures were likely present. The donor tested CMV seropositive, placing the donor among the 290 or so seropositive members of the cohort. A peripheral blood sample was provided by each donor, and peripheral blood mononuclear cells were used for TCR beta sequencing. Genomic DNA was extracted from the blood cell samples with the Qiagen DNeasy Blood Extraction Kit. Paper-wide results and their limitations: According to the authors, the approach could potentially be generalized to other disease states and immunological phenotypes. In a later genetic analysis, a missense DCLRE1C variant was associated with V-gene and J-gene trimming of TCR beta chains, and the association was replicated in an independent cohort. The earlier analysis of approximately 590 of the donors excluded roughly 16 rarely observed V segments, including chromosome 9 orphons, because counts were too low. Linkage disequilibrium might explain the correlated functional status among segregating V segments, but an unknown experimental factor could not be excluded. Three of the identified cytomegalovirus-associated TCR beta chains were confirmed in vitro to be specific for cytomegalovirus antigens. According to a later analysis, parvovirus B19, influenza, CMV and Epstein-Barr virus appeared linked to several top co-occurrence clusters. The 87-base-pair reads could not distinguish some IMGT-functional V segments, including TRBV6-2 and TRBV6-3, so those segments were excluded. A group of highly shared sequence variants was considered likely to be a technical artifact of the sequencing pipeline. A further reported finding was that TCR beta sequences accurately predicted the HLA-A and HLA-B alleles for most subjects in the first cohort. For the cohort, immune exposure information was limited to CMV serostatus. Presence/absence analyses assumed roughly uniform sequencing depth across donors, an assumption that may not hold. Compared with equally common non-associated chains, HLA-associated TCR beta chains in a later analysis were more clonally expanded and had lower generation probabilities. In a later analysis, some 18,000 TCR beta sequences were associated with specific HLA alleles at a false discovery rate of 0.05. In a later analysis, TCR association rates were found to vary across HLA loci, with the most associated TCRs seen for DRB1 alleles and the fewest for HLA-C alleles. While some public TCRs were present in many individuals, most TCR sequences turned up only very rarely across donors. The classifier was reported to diagnose cytomegalovirus status with high specificity and sensitivity in both the original and validation cohorts. The study listed around 160 TCR beta chains as associated with cytomegalovirus. In an earlier analysis of some 540 of the donors, most TCR beta V segments appeared in productive rearrangements about 87% or about 30% of the time, broadly matching IMGT annotations. A later genetic analysis reported fewer N-insertions in productive TCRs among donors in an Asian-associated ancestry cluster than the roughly 620-donor mean. When HLA alleles, especially DR and DQ, strongly co-occurred, attributing TCR associations to individual alleles was difficult. Because HLA typing was unavailable for some donors at each locus, only the typed subset was used in association tests. In this cohort, only TCR beta chains were sequenced, and detectable features were limited by the absence of alpha or paired-chain data. In a later analysis, most CMV-associated TCR beta chains were found to appear HLA-restricted, with HLA associations seemingly driven largely by CMV exposure.

The clonotype comes from a man aged 30 to 39 in good health and CMV-seropositive. Sequencing was performed on PBMCs. Here the chain combines TRBV11-1 and TRBJ2-5, with 9 bases matching TRBD1. The CDR3 loop reads CASRYGQGKETQYF. The DNA is as follows: TGTGCCAGCAGATATGGACAGGGGAAAGAGACCCAGTACTTC.